Following are 16 T cell receptor beta chains from one sample sequenced in a study of CD8+CD57+ T cells in acquired aplastic anemia. In patients chosen for sequencing, flow cytometry had shown CD8+CD57+ cell expansion. Investigators profiled TCR beta VDJ and CDR3 from genomic DNA template. MiXCR was run by TCRdb on the reads, yielding one entry per CDR3 protein. The sample contains 150,000 to 170,000 distinct CDR3 sequences, roughly 54% of which appear only once. The sample was sorted CD4+, CD8+, or CD8+CD57+ T cells (not recorded which) from PBMCs. The receptors stem from a human donor with aplastic anemia.

This clonotype occurred a few times. The chain joins TRBV6-2 or TRBV6-3 to TRBJ1-3, with TRBD1 matching over 9 bases. This CDR3 has 16 residues. Looked up from germline, CDR1 is MNHEY and CDR2 is SVGEGT. V dropped 2 bases and J dropped 8; count of bases not matched to a gene: 10. The CDR3 loop is CASSYGEGQGRYTIYF. The CDR3, as DNA: TGTGCCAGCAGTTACGGTGAAGGACAGGGGAGATACACCATATATTTT.

This clonotype was observed at least ten times. This chain links TRBV6-5 with TRBJ1-1; D gene ambiguous. CDR1 is MNHEY and CDR2 is SVGAGI in the germline V gene. V was shortened by 0 bases and J by 2 bases, with 7 bases between the two germline ends. The CDR3 is 14 amino acids. CDR3 sequence reads: CASSYSQDNTEAFF. CDR3 DNA sequence: TGTGCCAGCAGTTACTCGCAGGATAACACTGAAGCTTTCTTT.

The rearrangement links TRBV4-3 to TRBJ1-5; D is ambiguous. The CDR3 has 15 residues. The V end was cut by 1 base, the J end by 7 bases, with 14 bases between. CDR1 and CDR2 from the germline V gene are LGHNA and YSLEER. The CDR3 DNA reads TGCGCCAGCAGCCAAGGAGGCAGTCCAAGCCAGCCCCAGCATTTT. This codes for CASSQGGSPSQPQHF.

V and J are TRBV2 and TRBJ1-6, with 7 bases aligning to TRBD1. Germline CDR1 SNHLY, CDR2 FYNNEI. This CDR3 comprises 13 residues. With 10 bases clipped from V and 7 bases from J, the junction kept 7 bases outside the gene matches. The CDR3 is CAIKTGWNSPLHF. The CDR3 region has the DNA TGTGCCATTAAGACAGGGTGGAATTCACCCCTCCACTTT.

This clonotype was observed a handful of times. The rearrangement links TRBV2 to TRBJ1-6, with 7 bases matching TRBD1. Trimming cost V 0 bases and J 19 bases; bases outside gene matches: 9. The CDR3 loop spans 13 amino acids. Germline values: CDR1 SNHLY, CDR2 FYNNEI. CDR3 sequence reads: CASSEAGVGQSHF. CDR3 DNA sequence: TGTGCCAGCAGTGAAGCGGGTGTGGGACAGTCTCACTTT. The variable domain in full, completed from reference TRBV2 and TRBJ1-6, reads EPEVTQTPSHQVTQMGQEVILRCVPISNHLYFYWYRQILGQKVEFLVSFYNNEISEKSEIFDDQFSVERPDGSNFTLKIRSTKLEDSAMYFCASSEAGVGQSHFGNGTRLTVT.

This clonotype was detected ten times or more. The chain couples TRBV9 to TRBJ2-1; the D gene could be TRBD1 or TRBD2 (6 bases each). CDR3 size: 13 residues. Germline V gene lookup returns CDR1 SGDLS and CDR2 YYNGEE. Trimming cost V 0 bases and J 10 bases, with 11 bases left between them. As DNA, the CDR3 is TGTGCCAGCAGCGTAGCTACAGGGAGGGAGCAGTTCTTC. This sequence encodes CASSVATGREQFF.

The chain recombines TRBV15 with TRBJ2-2; tentative D call: TRBD1 (6 bases). The CDR3 is 15 amino acids. V gave up 4 bases and J gave up 6 bases, with 15 bases separating them. CDR1 is LNHNV, CDR2 YYDKDF, per germline (reference sequence). The CDR3 here is CATSKHTGRPGELFF. CDR3 nucleotides: TGTGCCACCAGCAAACATACAGGGCGTCCCGGGGAGCTGTTTTTT.

This clonotype occurred once. V gene TRBV10-3 combines with J gene TRBJ1-1; possibly TRBD1 for D (5 bases). Between the trimmed V and J ends, which lost 2 bases and 3 bases, there was a span of 7 bases. This CDR3 is built from 13 residues. Germline values: CDR1 ENHRY, CDR2 SYGVKD. The CDR3 bases are TGTGCCATCAGTGAGGACAGCGACACTGAAGCTTTCTTT. Translated, it gives CAISEDSDTEAFF.

The chain carries TRBV29-1 and TRBJ1-2, with 11 bases fitting TRBD1. Per germline, CDR1 SQVTM and CDR2 ANQGSEA. The CDR3 covers 13 residues. In DNA form, the CDR3 reads TGCACCGTGGTGAGGACAGGGGGCGATGGCTACACCTTC. Its translation: CTVVRTGGDGYTF. The variable domain in full, with the rest retrieved from reference TRBV29-1 and TRBJ1-2, is SAVISQKPSRDICQRGTSLTIQCQVDSQVTMMFWYRQQPGQSLTLIATANQGSEATYESGFVIDKFPISRPNLTFSTLTVSNMSPEDSSIYLCTVVRTGGDGYTFGSGTRLTVV.

The chain is built from TRBV25-1 and TRBJ1-1; a possible D gene is TRBD1 (6 bases). The CDR3 is 13 residues long. CDR1 MGHDK and CDR2 SYGVNS come from the germline V gene. V dropped 2 bases and J dropped 11 bases, with 15 bases sitting between them. The CDR3, as DNA: TGTGCCAGCAGTGAAGTGGGAGGGGGAAGGGCTTTCTTT. Translating gives CASSEVGGGRAFF.

Many counts were recorded for this clonotype. The chain links TRBV6-5 to TRBJ2-5, with 9 bases aligning to TRBD1. Germline-derived CDR1 and CDR2 are MNHEY and SVGAGI. V shed 4 bases, J shed 2 bases, and the junction held 5 bases outside the gene matches. The CDR3 consists of 15 residues. CDR3 nucleotides: TGTGCCAGCAGTTCAGGGACAGGGTGGCAAGAGACCCAGTACTTC. Protein product: CASSSGTGWQETQYF.

In DNA, the CDR3 is TGTGCCACCAGTGATCCGAGGACTCCATCAGAGACCCAGTACTTC. Its protein product is CATSDPRTPSETQYF. The chain combines TRBV24-1 with TRBJ2-5; D is possibly TRBD2 (5 bases). From germline, CDR1 is KGHDR and CDR2 SFDVKD. V lost 3 bases and J 4 bases, leaving 14 bases between the germline ends. This CDR3 has 15 amino acids.

With regard to this clonotype: Compared with germline, one end of the junction differs, possibly owing to a read error. The chain is built from TRBV9 and TRBJ1-6; D ambiguous. The CDR3 is made up of 14 amino acids. Per the germline V gene, CDR1 is SGDLS and CDR2 is YYNGEE. The CDR3 bases are TGCGCCAGCAGCGCCCGAGGCCGTAATTCACCCCTCCACTTT. It yields the protein CASSARGRNSPLHF.

Turning to this clonotype: A much larger clone sits a single nucleotide away, making a read error possible. The chain carries TRBV6-2 or TRBV6-3 and TRBJ2-3; D is unclear. The CDR3 covers 14 residues. Germline loops: CDR1 MNHEY, CDR2 SVGEGT. Written as DNA, the CDR3 is TGTGCCGGCAGCCACGACCGTGAGACAGATACGCAGTATTTT. It codes for CAGSHDRETDTQYF.

The gene calls are TRBV15 and TRBJ1-1, with TRBD1 as a possible D gene (5 bases). Germline V CDR1 and CDR2: LNHNV, YYDKDF (reference sequence). The CDR3 has 14 amino acids. With 7 bases removed from V and 4 bases from J, the gap between germline ends came to 16 bases. The CDR3 sequence: CATTPGPYFTEAFF. For the CDR3, the DNA is TGTGCCACCACCCCGGGACCATACTTCACTGAAGCTTTCTTT.

Written as DNA, the CDR3 is TGTGCCAGCAGCTCCTTTCGCTTAGGAGGAGGTCAGCCCCAGCATTTT. This sequence encodes CASSSFRLGGGQPQHF. The V gene is TRBV5-6, the J gene TRBJ1-5; no firm D call. Germline V lookup: CDR1 SGHDT, CDR2 YYEEEE. V was cut by 3 bases and J by 6 bases, with 19 bases left in between. This CDR3 contains 16 residues.